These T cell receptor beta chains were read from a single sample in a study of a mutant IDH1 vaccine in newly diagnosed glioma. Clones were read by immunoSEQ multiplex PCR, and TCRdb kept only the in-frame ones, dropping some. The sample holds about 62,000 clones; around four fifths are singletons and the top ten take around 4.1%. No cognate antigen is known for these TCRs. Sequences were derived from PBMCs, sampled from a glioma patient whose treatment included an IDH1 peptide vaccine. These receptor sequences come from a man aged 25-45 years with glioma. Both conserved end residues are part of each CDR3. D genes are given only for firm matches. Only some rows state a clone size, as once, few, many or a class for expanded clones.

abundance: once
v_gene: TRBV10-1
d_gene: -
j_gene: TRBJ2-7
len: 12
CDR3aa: CASSESGFEQYF
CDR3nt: TGCGCCAGCAGTGAGTCCGGTTTCGAGCAGTACTTC

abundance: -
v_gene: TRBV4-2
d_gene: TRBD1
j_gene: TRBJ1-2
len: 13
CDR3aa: CASSQETGVSYTF
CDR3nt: TGTGCCAGCAGCCAAGAGACAGGGGTTAGCTACACCTTC

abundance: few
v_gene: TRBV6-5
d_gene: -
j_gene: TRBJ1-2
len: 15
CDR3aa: CASSSGRRVSYGYTF
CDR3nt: TGTGCCAGCAGTTCCGGCAGGCGGGTATCCTATGGCTACACCTTC

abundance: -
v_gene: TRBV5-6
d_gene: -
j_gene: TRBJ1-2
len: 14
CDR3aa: CASSLRGPNYGYTF
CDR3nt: TGTGCCAGCAGCTTGCGAGGGCCCAACTATGGCTACACCTTC

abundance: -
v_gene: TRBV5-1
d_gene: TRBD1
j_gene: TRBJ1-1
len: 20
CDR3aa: CASSAPGTGNAPLEIEAAFF
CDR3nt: TGCGCCAGCAGCGCCCCCGGGACAGGGAATGCACCGTTGGAAATTGAGGCGGCTTTCTTT

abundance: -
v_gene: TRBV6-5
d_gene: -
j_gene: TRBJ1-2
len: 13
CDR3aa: CASSYLGNYGYTF
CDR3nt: TGTGCCAGCAGTTACCTAGGGAACTATGGCTACACCTTC

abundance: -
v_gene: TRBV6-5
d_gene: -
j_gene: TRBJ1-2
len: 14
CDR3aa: CASSPGASNYGYTF
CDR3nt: TGTGCCAGCAGCCCCGGGGCCTCTAACTATGGCTACACCTTC

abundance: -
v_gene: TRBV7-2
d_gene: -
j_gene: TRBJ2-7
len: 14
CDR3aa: CASSPNHAAYEQYF
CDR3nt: TGTGCCAGCAGCCCAAATCACGCAGCCTACGAGCAGTACTTC

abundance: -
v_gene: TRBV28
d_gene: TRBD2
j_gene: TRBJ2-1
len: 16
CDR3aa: CASSFWASGVENEQFF
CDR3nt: TGTGCCAGCAGTTTCTGGGCTAGCGGGGTTGAAAATGAGCAGTTCTTC

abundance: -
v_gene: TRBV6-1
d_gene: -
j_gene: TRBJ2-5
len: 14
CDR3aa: CASRPRFSAETQYF
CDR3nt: TGTGCCAGCAGACCCAGGTTTTCAGCGGAGACCCAGTACTTC

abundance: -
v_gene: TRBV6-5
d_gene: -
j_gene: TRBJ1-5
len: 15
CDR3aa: CASSSVFGSNQPQHF
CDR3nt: TGTGCCAGCAGTTCGGTTTTCGGTAGCAATCAGCCCCAGCATTTT

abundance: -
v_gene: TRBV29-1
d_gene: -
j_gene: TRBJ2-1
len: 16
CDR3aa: CSVEDRWGPIITEQFF
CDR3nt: TGCAGCGTTGAAGATCGATGGGGTCCCATAATTACTGAGCAGTTCTTC

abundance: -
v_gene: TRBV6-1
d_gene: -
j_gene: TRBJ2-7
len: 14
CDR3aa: CASRTLGLAYEQYF
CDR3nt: TGTGCCAGCAGGACCCTAGGATTAGCCTACGAGCAGTACTTC

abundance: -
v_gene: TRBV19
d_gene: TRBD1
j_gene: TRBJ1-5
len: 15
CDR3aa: CASSRDRSSNQPQHF
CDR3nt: TGTGCCAGTAGTCGGGACAGGTCAAGCAATCAGCCCCAGCATTTT

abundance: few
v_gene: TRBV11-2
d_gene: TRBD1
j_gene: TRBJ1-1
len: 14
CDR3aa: CASSVTGLNTEAFF
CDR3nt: TGTGCCAGCAGCGTGACAGGGCTGAACACTGAAGCTTTCTTT

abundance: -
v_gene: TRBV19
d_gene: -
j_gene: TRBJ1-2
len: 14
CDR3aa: CASSRGSIFYGYTF
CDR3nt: TGTGCCAGTAGTAGAGGCAGTATATTCTATGGCTACACCTTC

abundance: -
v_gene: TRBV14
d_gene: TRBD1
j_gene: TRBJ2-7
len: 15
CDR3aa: CASSQETGRVYEQYF
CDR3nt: TGTGCCAGCAGCCAAGAGACAGGGAGAGTCTACGAGCAGTACTTC

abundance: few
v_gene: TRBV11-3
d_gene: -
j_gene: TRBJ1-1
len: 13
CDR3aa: CASRAQGGTEAFF
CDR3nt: TGTGCCAGCAGGGCACAGGGTGGGACTGAAGCTTTCTTT

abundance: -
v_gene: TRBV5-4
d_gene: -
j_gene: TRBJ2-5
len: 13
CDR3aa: CASTKGDQETQYF
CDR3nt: TGTGCCAGCACAAAGGGGGATCAAGAGACCCAGTACTTC

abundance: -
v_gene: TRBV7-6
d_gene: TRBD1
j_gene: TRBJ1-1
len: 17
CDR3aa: CASSPTRTGSPRTEAFF
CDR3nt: TGTGCCAGCAGCCCAACACGGACAGGGTCCCCGCGGACTGAAGCTTTCTTT

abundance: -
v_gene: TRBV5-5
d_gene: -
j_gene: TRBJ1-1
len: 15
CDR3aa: CASSLVSHRNTEAFF
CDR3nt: TGTGCCAGCAGCTTGGTGAGTCACAGGAACACTGAAGCTTTCTTT

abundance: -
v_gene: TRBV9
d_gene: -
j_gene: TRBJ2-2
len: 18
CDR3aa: CASSVKPPRAANTGELFF
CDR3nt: TGTGCCAGCAGCGTAAAACCCCCCCGGGCAGCGAACACCGGGGAGCTGTTTTTT

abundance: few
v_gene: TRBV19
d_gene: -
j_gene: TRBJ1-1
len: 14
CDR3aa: CASKRTGMVAEAFF
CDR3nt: TGTGCCAGTAAGAGAACAGGGATGGTCGCTGAAGCTTTCTTT

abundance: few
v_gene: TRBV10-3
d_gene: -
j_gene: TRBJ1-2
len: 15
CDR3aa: CAISEVGGFGYGYTF
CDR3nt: TGTGCCATCAGTGAGGTGGGGGGCTTCGGCTATGGCTACACCTTC

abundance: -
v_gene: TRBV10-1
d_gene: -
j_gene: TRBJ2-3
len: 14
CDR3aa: CASSEWGSTDTQYF
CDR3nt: TGCGCCAGCAGTGAGTGGGGAAGCACAGATACGCAGTATTTT

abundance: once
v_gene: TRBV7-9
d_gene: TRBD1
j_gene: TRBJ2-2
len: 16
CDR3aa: CASSIRQGVGTGELFF
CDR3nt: TGTGCCAGCAGCATACGACAGGGGGTAGGCACCGGGGAGCTGTTTTTT

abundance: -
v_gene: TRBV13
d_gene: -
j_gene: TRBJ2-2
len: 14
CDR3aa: CASSFTLNTGELFF
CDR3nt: TGTGCCAGCAGCTTCACGTTGAACACCGGGGAGCTGTTTTTT

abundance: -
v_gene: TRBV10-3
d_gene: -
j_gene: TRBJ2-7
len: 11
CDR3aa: CAIATGYEQYF
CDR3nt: TGTGCCATCGCGACCGGCTACGAGCAGTACTTC

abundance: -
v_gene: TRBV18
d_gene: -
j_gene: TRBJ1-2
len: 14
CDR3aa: CASSPQWGGSGYTF
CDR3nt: TGTGCCAGCTCCCCCCAGTGGGGAGGTAGTGGCTACACCTTC

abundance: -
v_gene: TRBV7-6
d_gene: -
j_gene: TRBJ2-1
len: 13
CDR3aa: CASSGSSYNEQFF
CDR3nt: TGTGCCAGCAGTGGCAGTTCCTACAATGAGCAGTTCTTC

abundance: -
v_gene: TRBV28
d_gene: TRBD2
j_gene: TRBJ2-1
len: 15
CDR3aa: CASSPRAPSGNEQFF
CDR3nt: TGTGCCAGCAGTCCGCGGGCCCCTAGCGGCAATGAGCAGTTCTTC

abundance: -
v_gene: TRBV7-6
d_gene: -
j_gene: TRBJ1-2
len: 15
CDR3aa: CASSPRTGGDYGYTF
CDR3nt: TGTGCCAGCAGCCCACGGACGGGGGGGGACTATGGCTACACCTTC

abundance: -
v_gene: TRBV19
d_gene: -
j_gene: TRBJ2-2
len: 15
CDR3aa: CASSIAGAYTGELFF
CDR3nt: TGTGCCAGTAGTATAGCGGGGGCGTACACCGGGGAGCTGTTTTTT

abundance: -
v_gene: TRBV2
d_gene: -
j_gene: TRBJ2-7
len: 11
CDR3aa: CASFVGGEQYF
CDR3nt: TGTGCCAGCTTCGTAGGGGGCGAGCAGTACTTC

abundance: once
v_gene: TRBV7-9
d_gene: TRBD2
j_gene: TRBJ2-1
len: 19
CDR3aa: CASSHLAGSIQSSYNEQFF
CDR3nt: TGTGCCAGCAGCCACCTAGCGGGGTCGATCCAAAGCTCCTACAATGAGCAGTTCTTC

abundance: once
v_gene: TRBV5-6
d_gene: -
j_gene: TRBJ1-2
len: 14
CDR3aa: CASSLWYGAYGYTF
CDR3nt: TGTGCCAGCAGCTTGTGGTACGGTGCCTATGGCTACACCTTC

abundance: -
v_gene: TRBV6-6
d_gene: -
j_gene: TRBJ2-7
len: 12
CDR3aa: CASSQDHYEQYF
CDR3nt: TGTGCCAGCAGCCAGGACCACTACGAGCAGTACTTC

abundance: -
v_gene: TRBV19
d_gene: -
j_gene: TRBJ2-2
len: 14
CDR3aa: CASSMTGNTGELFF
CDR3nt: TGTGCCAGTAGTATGACAGGGAACACCGGGGAGCTGTTTTTT

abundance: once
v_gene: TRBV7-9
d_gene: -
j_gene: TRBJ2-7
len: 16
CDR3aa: CASSYISGGRSYEQYF
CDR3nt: TGTGCCAGCAGCTACATCTCCGGTGGGCGATCCTACGAGCAGTACTTC

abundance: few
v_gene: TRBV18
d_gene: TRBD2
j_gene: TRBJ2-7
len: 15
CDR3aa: CASSPTSGGSYEQYF
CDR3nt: TGTGCCAGCTCACCAACTAGCGGGGGCTCCTACGAGCAGTACTTC

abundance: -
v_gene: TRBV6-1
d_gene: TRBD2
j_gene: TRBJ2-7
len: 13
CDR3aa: CASSGGGGYEQYF
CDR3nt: TGTGCCAGCAGTGGCGGGGGAGGGTACGAGCAGTACTTC

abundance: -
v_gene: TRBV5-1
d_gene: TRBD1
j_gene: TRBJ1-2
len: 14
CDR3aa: CASRRTGVNYGYTF
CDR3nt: TGCGCCAGCAGGAGGACAGGGGTGAACTATGGCTACACCTTC

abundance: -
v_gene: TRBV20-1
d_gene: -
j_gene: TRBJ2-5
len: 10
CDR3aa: CSALGETQYF
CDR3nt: TGCAGTGCTCTGGGGGAGACCCAGTACTTC

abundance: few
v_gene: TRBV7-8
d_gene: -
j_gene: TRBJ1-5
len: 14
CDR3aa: CASSLEGYNQPQHF
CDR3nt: TGTGCCAGCAGCTTAGAGGGCTACAATCAGCCCCAGCATTTT

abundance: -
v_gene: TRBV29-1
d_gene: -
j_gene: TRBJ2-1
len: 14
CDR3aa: CSVELQQPYNEQFF
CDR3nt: TGCAGCGTTGAGTTACAGCAACCTTACAATGAGCAGTTCTTC

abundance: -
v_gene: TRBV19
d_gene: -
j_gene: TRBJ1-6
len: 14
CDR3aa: CASSQGTRDSPLHF
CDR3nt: TGTGCCAGTAGTCAAGGGACACGGGATTCACCCCTCCACTTT

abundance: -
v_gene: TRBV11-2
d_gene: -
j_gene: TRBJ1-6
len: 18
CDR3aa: CASSLPPLVEGDNSPLHF
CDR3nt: TGTGCCAGCAGCTTACCGCCTTTGGTGGAGGGGGATAATTCACCCCTCCACTTT

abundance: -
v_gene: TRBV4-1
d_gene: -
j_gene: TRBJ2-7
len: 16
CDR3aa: CASSQAPRGRGYEQYF
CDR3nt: TGCGCCAGCAGCCAGGCCCCGAGGGGAAGGGGCTACGAGCAGTACTTC

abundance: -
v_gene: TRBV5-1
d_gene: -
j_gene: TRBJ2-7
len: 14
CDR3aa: CASSFRASSYEQYF
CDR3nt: TGCGCCAGCAGCTTCAGGGCTAGCTCCTACGAGCAGTACTTC

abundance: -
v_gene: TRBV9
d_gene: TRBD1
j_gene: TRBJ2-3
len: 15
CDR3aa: CASSVEGASTDTQYF
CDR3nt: TGTGCCAGCAGCGTAGAGGGGGCTAGCACAGATACGCAGTATTTT

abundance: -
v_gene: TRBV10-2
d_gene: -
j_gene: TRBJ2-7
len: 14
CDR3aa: CASSEVLEVYEQYF
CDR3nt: TGCGCCAGCAGTGAAGTCCTGGAAGTCTACGAGCAGTACTTC

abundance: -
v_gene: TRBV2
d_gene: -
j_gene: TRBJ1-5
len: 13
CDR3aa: CASSEAGGLAQHF
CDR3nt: TGTGCCAGCAGTGAAGCGGGGGGTTTGGCCCAGCATTTT

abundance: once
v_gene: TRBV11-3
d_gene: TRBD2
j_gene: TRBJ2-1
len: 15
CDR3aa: CASSPAWVAGGQQFF
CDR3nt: TGTGCCAGCAGCCCCGCTTGGGTGGCGGGGGGCCAGCAGTTCTTC

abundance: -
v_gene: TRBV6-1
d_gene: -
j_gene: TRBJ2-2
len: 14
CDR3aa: CASSVAGESGELFF
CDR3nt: TGTGCCAGCAGTGTGGCAGGGGAGTCCGGGGAGCTGTTTTTT

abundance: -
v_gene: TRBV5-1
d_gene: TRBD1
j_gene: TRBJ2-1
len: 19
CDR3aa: CASSLARGQGISSYNEQFF
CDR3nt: TGCGCCAGCAGCTTGGCAAGGGGACAGGGGATAAGCTCCTACAATGAGCAGTTCTTC

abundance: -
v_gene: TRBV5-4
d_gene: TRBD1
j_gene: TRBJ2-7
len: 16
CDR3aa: CASRHHPGQGANEQYF
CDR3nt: TGTGCCAGCAGACACCATCCGGGACAGGGGGCTAACGAGCAGTACTTC

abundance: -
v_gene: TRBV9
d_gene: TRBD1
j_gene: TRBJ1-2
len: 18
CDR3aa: CASSGNSGTGVIWGGYTF
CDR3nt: TGTGCCAGCAGCGGGAATTCCGGGACAGGGGTTATTTGGGGAGGCTACACCTTC

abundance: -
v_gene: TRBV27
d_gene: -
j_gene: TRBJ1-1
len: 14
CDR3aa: CASSPGVQGGEAFF
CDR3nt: TGTGCCAGCAGTCCAGGCGTACAGGGCGGTGAAGCTTTCTTT

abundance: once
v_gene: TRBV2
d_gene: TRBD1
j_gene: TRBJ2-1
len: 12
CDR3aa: CASSVTGNEQFF
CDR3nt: TGTGCCAGCAGTGTGACAGGGAACGAGCAGTTCTTC

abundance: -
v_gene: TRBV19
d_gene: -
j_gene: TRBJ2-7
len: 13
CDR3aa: CASSPGRDYEQYF
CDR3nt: TGTGCCAGTAGTCCGGGACGCGACTACGAGCAGTACTTC